The 18 T cell receptor beta chains presented below share a single source sample, sequenced in a study of cytomegalovirus exposure and HLA in healthy donors. The protocol was immunoSEQ multiplex PCR, while the TCRdb copy is restricted to in-frame clones and leaves out a portion. This table holds roughly 130,000 clones, under 90% found once. Sequencing was done on a sample of PBMCs. Every receptor here comes from a man aged 30-40 years in good health and CMV-seronegative.

The chain uses TRBV6-5 and TRBJ2-7; 8 bases are shared with TRBD1. Per germline, CDR1 MNHEY and CDR2 SVGAGI. This CDR3 spans 16 amino acids. After removal of 3 bases from V and 1 base from J, the junction contained 8 bases not matched to a gene. The CDR3 is CASSYSAGGASYEQYF. DNA of the CDR3: TGTGCCAGCAGTTATTCGGCAGGGGGCGCATCCTACGAGCAGTACTTC.

V usage is TRBV19 and J usage is TRBJ1-6, with D maybe TRBD1 (6 bases). V was pared by 5 bases and J by 7 bases, with 15 bases between. The germline CDR1 and CDR2 sequences are LNHDA and SQIVND (reference sequence). The CDR3 consists of 15 residues. The CDR3 protein is CASSWFQGRNSPLHF. The CDR3 DNA follows: TGTGCCAGTAGTTGGTTCCAGGGGCGGAATTCACCCCTCCACTTT. The variable domain in full, with the rest retrieved from reference TRBV19 and TRBJ1-6, is DGGITQSPKYLFRKEGQNVTLSCEQNLNHDAMYWYRQDPGQGLRLIYYSQIVNDFQKGDIAEGYSVSREKKESFPLTVTSAQKNPTAFYLCASSWFQGRNSPLHFGNGTRLTVT.

The V call is TRBV18, the J call TRBJ1-6; maybe TRBD1 (5 bases). CDR1 and CDR2 from the germline V gene are KGHSH and LQKENI. Trimming shortened V by 3 bases and J by 4 bases, and 16 bases separated the two germline ends. CDR3 length equals 17 residues. The CDR3 spells CASSPDSPDIYNSPLHF. Written as DNA, the CDR3 is TGTGCCAGCTCACCCGATTCCCCGGACATATATAATTCACCCCTCCACTTT.

The chain joins TRBV7-8 to TRBJ2-7; 7 bases fit TRBD2. Germline V gene sequence: CDR1 SGHVS, CDR2 FQNEAQ. The junction had 6 bases not matched to a gene; V was cut back by 3 bases and J by 4 bases. The CDR3 spans 14 residues. The CDR3 DNA reads as TGTGCCAGCAGCTTCGGGGGGACTGGTTACGAGCAGTACTTC. Translated, it gives CASSFGGTGYEQYF.

The table lists this clone with a few counts. This CDR3 reads CASSPQGPTRETQYF. The CDR3 DNA reads TGTGCCAGCTCACCACAGGGGCCCACTCGGGAGACCCAGTACTTC. The rearrangement joins TRBV18 to TRBJ2-5; D perhaps matches TRBD1 (5 bases). This CDR3 has 15 amino acids. Germline CDR1 KGHSH, CDR2 LQKENI. V lost 1 base and J lost 5, with 14 bases in between.

This clone has only one observation. V usage is TRBV5-6 and J usage is TRBJ2-5; D not certain. The CDR3 length is 11 residues. The ends were cut back, 4 bases at V and 2 bases at J, with 3 bases in the middle. Per germline, CDR1 SGHDT and CDR2 YYEEEE. CDR3 amino acids: CASSLQETQYF. The CDR3, as DNA: TGTGCCAGCAGCCTACAAGAGACCCAGTACTTC.

V usage is TRBV5-4 and J usage is TRBJ1-2; perhaps TRBD1 as D (5 bases). Trimming shortened V by 4 bases and J by 0 bases, and 10 bases separated the two germline ends. The germline CDR1 and CDR2 sequences are SGHNT and YYREEE (reference sequence). This CDR3 has 14 residues. CDR3 bases: TGTGCCAGCAGCCCTGACAGTACTAACTATGGCTACACCTTC. Translated, it gives CASSPDSTNYGYTF.

This clone was detected only once. The V gene is TRBV19, the J gene TRBJ1-2, with D hard to call. Germline CDR1 is LNHDA and CDR2 is SQIVND (reference sequence). V shed 7 bases and J shed 6 bases, with 12 bases lying between them. The CDR3 loop spans 12 amino acids. The CDR3 bases are TGTGCCAGTAACCGGGATCGGCATGGCTACACCTTC. It yields the protein CASNRDRHGYTF.

V and J are TRBV18 and TRBJ1-2, with 7 bases aligning to TRBD1. Losses at the gene ends were 0 bases for V and 4 bases for J; bases not matched to a gene: 11. CDR1 and CDR2 (germline): KGHSH, LQKENI. This CDR3 is built from 17 residues. The CDR3 nucleotides are TGTGCCAGCTCACCACCGATGGCAGGGGGTATCGGCTATGGCTACACCTTC. Translating gives CASSPPMAGGIGYGYTF. Supplemented by reference TRBV18 and TRBJ1-2, the full variable domain reads NAGVMQNPRHLVRRRGQEARLRCSPMKGHSHVYWYRQLPEEGLKFMVYLQKENIIDESGMPKERFSAEFPKEGPSILRIQQVVRGDSAAYFCASSPPMAGGIGYGYTFGSGTRLTVV.

V is TRBV5-1 and J is TRBJ1-3, with 7 nucleotides matching TRBD1. The junction had 10 bases not matched to a gene; V was cut back by 4 bases and J by 9 bases. The germline CDR1 and CDR2 sequences are SGHRS and YFSETQ. CDR3 length equals 14 residues. The CDR3 loop reads CASSTTGTAGTIYF. The CDR3 DNA reads TGCGCCAGCAGCACCACCGGGACAGCCGGCACCATATATTTT.

The V call is TRBV10-3, the J call TRBJ2-7; 10 bases align to TRBD1. The CDR3 is made up of 14 amino acids. V was clipped by 3 bases and J by 7 bases; unmatched bases: 6. Germline loops: CDR1 ENHRY, CDR2 SYGVKD. CDR3 amino acids: CAISEGTGAMEQYF. The CDR3 DNA reads as TGTGCCATCAGTGAAGGGACAGGGGCAATGGAGCAGTACTTC.

This sequence joins TRBV7-9 and TRBJ2-2; D unclear. The V and J ends lost 5 bases and 2 bases respectively, with 9 bases between them. CDR1 and CDR2 (germline): SEHNR, FQNEAQ (reference sequence). This CDR3 is 14 amino acids long. This CDR3 reads CASSAYSNTGELFF. CDR3 nucleotide sequence: TGTGCCAGCAGCGCCTACAGTAACACCGGGGAGCTGTTTTTT.

J is TRBJ2-2 and V is TRBV7-9; the match to TRBD1 covers 9 bases. The CDR3 length is 14 residues. The ends lost 4 bases at V and 7 bases at J; junction bases unmatched: 4. Germline CDR1 and CDR2: SEHNR and FQNEAQ (reference sequence). The CDR3 DNA reads as TGTGCCAGCAGCTGGGACAGGGTTTTCGGGGAGCTGTTTTTT. This gives the protein CASSWDRVFGELFF.

Here the CDR3 DNA reads TGTGCCAGCAGCCTAGCGGGGGGCCTCTACAATGAGCAGTTCTTC. This sequence encodes CASSLAGGLYNEQFF. This chain uses TRBV4-2 with TRBJ2-1, with 10 nucleotides matching TRBD2. CDR3 length equals 15 residues. Germline CDR1 and CDR2: LGHNA and YNFKEQ. Trimming removed 4 bases from V and 3 bases from J; junction bases left unmatched: 3.

V usage is TRBV5-4 and J usage is TRBJ1-1; the D gene is possibly TRBD1 (6 bases). This CDR3 has 15 residues. The ends were cut back, 0 bases at V and 2 bases at J, with 11 bases in the middle. CDR1 is SGHNT, CDR2 YYREEE, per germline (reference sequence). The CDR3 coding sequence is TGTGCCAGCAGCTTGGCGGACAGATTAAACACTGAAGCTTTCTTT. As protein: CASSLADRLNTEAFF.

A remark on this clone: Other DNA sequences in this sample translate to the same CDR3. This chain joins TRBV7-9 and TRBJ2-7, with TRBD1 matching over 7 bases. CDR1 SEHNR and CDR2 FQNEAQ come from the germline V gene (reference sequence). Trimming at V came to 1 base and at J to 1 base, leaving 1 base not matched to a gene. This CDR3 contains 14 residues. CDR3 nucleotides: TGTGCCAGCAGCTTAGACAGGGGTTCCTACGAGCAGTACTTC. Its translation is CASSLDRGSYEQYF.

J is TRBJ2-5 and V is TRBV6-1; 12 bases are shared with TRBD2. This CDR3 spans 15 amino acids. The V gene's germline CDR1 is MNHNS and CDR2 SASEGT. The V gene end was trimmed by 8 bases and the J gene end by 2 bases; junction bases not matched to a gene: 6. The CDR3: CASHGLAGGQETQYF. The CDR3 nucleotides read TGTGCCAGCCATGGGCTAGCGGGGGGGCAAGAGACCCAGTACTTC.

This clone was recorded a few times. The chain carries TRBV18 and TRBJ2-1, with 9 nucleotides matching TRBD1. The V gene's germline CDR1 is KGHSH and CDR2 LQKENI. The ends lost 3 bases at V and 7 bases at J; junction bases unmatched: 4. The CDR3 consists of 14 residues. The DNA for the CDR3 is TGTGCCAGCTCACCCGGGACAGGGAGTAATGAGCAGTTCTTC. It translates to CASSPGTGSNEQFF. Complete variable domain (other parts from reference TRBV18 and TRBJ2-1): NAGVMQNPRHLVRRRGQEARLRCSPMKGHSHVYWYRQLPEEGLKFMVYLQKENIIDESGMPKERFSAEFPKEGPSILRIQQVVRGDSAAYFCASSPGTGSNEQFFGPGTRLTVL.